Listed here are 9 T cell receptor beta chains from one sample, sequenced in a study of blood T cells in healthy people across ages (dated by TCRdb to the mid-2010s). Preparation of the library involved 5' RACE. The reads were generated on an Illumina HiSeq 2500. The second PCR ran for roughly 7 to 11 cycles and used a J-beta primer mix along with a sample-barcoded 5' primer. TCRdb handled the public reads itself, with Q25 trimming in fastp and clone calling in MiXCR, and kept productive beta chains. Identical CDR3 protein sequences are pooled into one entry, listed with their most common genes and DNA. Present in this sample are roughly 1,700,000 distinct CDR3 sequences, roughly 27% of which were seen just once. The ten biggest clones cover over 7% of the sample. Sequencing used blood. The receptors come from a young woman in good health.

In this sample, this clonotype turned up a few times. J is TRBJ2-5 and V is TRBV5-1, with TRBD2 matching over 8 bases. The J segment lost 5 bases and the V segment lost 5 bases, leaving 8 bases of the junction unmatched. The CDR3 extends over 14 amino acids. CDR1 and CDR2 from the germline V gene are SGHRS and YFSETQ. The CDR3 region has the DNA TGCGCCAGCAGACAAAGCGGGAGTGATGAGACCCAGTACTTC. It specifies CASRQSGSDETQYF.

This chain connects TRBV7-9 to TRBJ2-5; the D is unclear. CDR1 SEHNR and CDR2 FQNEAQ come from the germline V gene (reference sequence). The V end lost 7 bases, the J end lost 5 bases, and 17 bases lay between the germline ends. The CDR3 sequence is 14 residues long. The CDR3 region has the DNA TGTGCCAGCACTAGGGCGAAAAGGCGGGAGACCCAGTACTTC. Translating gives CASTRAKRRETQYF.

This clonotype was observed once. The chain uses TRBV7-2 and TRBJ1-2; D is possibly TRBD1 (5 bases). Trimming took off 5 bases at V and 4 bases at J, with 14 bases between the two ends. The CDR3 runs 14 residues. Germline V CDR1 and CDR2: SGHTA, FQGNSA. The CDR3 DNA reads TGTGCCAGCAGCGTAGGAGGGCAGGGCTATGGCTACACCTTC. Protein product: CASSVGGQGYGYTF. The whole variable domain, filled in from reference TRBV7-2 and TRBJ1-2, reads GAGVSQSPSNKVTEKGKDVELRCDPISGHTALYWYRQSLGQGLEFLIYFQGNSAPDKSGLPSDRFSAERTGGSVSTLTIQRTQQEDSAVYLCASSVGGQGYGYTFGSGTRLTVV.

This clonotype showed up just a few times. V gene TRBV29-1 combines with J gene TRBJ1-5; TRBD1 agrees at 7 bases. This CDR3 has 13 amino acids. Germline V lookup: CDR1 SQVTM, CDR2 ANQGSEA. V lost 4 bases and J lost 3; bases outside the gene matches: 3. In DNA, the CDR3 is TGCAGCGTTGTACAGGGGATCAATCAGCCCCAGCATTTT. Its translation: CSVVQGINQPQHF.

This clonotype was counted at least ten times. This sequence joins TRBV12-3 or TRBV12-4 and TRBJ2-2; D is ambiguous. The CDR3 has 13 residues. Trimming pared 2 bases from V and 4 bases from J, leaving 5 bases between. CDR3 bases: TGTGCCAGCAGTTTACGTGTCACCGGGGAGCTGTTTTTT. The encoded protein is CASSLRVTGELFF.

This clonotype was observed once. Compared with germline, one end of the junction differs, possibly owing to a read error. In nucleotides, the CDR3 is TGTGCCGGCAGCCGGACAGGGGCAGGGGAGACCCAGTACTTC. Translating gives CAGSRTGAGETQYF. The chain uses TRBV7-7 and TRBJ2-7; 9 positions match TRBD1. The end of the DNA is better explained by TRBJ2-5, so the J call may be wrong. Germline V gene data show CDR1 as SSHAT and CDR2 as FNYEAQ (reference sequence). This CDR3 is 14 amino acids long.

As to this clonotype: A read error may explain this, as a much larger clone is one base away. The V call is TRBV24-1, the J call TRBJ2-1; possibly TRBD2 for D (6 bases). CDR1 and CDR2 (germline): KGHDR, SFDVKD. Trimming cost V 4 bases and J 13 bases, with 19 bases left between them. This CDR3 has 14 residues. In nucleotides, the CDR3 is TGTGCCACCAGTGAGTACGGGGAGGAAGAGACCCAGTTCTTC. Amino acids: CATSEYGEEETQFF.

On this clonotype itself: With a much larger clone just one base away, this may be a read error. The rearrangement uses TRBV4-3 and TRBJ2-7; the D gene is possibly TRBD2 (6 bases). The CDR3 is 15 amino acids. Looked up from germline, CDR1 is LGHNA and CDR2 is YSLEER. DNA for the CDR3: TGCGCCAGCAGCCAAGGGCCGGGAGAAGGCTACGAGCAGGACTTC. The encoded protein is CASSQGPGEGYEQDF.

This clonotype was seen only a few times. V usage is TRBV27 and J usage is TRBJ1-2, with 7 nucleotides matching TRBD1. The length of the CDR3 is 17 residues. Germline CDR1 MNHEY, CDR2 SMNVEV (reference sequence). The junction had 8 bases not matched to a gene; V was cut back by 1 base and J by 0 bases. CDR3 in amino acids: CASSLLGVRGPNYGYTF. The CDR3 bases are TGTGCCAGCAGTTTATTAGGGGTTAGGGGGCCTAACTATGGCTACACCTTC.